The 25 T cell receptor beta chains presented below share a single source sample, sequenced in a study of blood T cell repertoires in COVID-19 (dated by TCRdb to 2018 to 2021). Library preparation was by the immunoSEQ multiplex PCR assay. The table was pulled from immuneACCESS by TCRdb, which kept in-frame rearrangements only. Such tables lose some clones; where checked, under half of the loss comes from unresolved V genes, and the rest has no known cause. This sample comprises approximately 350,000 clones, 89% of them detected only once. The ten largest clones capture 0.95% to 1.5% of the sample. Sequences were obtained from peripheral blood. The receptors here all came from a man aged 40-49 years with acute or convalescent COVID-19.

This clone was observed a handful of times. CDR3 nucleotides: TGTGCCAGCAGCTTAGCTGGGACTAGCGGCTACAATGAGCAGTTCTTC. Encoded protein: CASSLAGTSGYNEQFF. The gene calls are TRBV7-6 and TRBJ2-1; 11 positions match TRBD2. CDR1 and CDR2 from the germline V gene are SGHVS and FNYEAQ. With 0 bases clipped from V and 3 bases from J, the junction kept 1 base outside the gene matches. The CDR3 contains 16 residues.

This chain connects TRBV6-2 or TRBV6-3 to TRBJ2-1; D possibly corresponds to TRBD2 (6 bases). Germline CDR1 MNHEY, CDR2 SVGEGT. Between the trimmed V and J ends, which lost 6 bases and 8 bases, there was a span of 11 bases. The CDR3 runs 12 residues. The CDR3, as DNA: TGTGCCAGCAGCCGCGGGGACCATGAGCAGTTCTTC. Translating gives CASSRGDHEQFF.

This clone was recorded at least ten times. The chain links TRBV6-5 to TRBJ1-6; TRBD1 aligns across 7 bases. The CDR3 covers 14 residues. The germline V gene encodes CDR1 MNHEY and CDR2 SVGAGI. Germline trimming cut 7 bases from V and 8 bases from J; bases unmatched to any gene: 8. The DNA of the CDR3 is TGTGCCAGCAAGAGGGGACAGCCCCATTCACCCCTCCACTTT. This encodes CASKRGQPHSPLHF.

The V gene is TRBV7-9, the J gene TRBJ2-4; 8 positions agree with TRBD1. This CDR3 contains 15 residues. Germline V gene lookup returns CDR1 SEHNR and CDR2 FQNEAQ (reference sequence). V shed 5 bases and J 4 bases; nucleotides not matched to a gene: 7. This CDR3 reads CASSTPRDRKNIQYF. The CDR3 nucleotides are TGTGCCAGCAGCACTCCCCGGGACAGGAAAAACATTCAGTACTTC. Combining the CDR3 with reference TRBV7-9 and TRBJ2-4 gives the whole variable domain DTGVSQNPRHKITKRGQNVTFRCDPISEHNRLYWYRQTLGQGPEFLTYFQNEAQLEKSRLLSDRFSAERPKGSFSTLEIQRTEQGDSAMYLCASSTPRDRKNIQYFGAGTRLSVL.

V gene TRBV5-4 combines with J gene TRBJ2-6; D is unresolved. Germline lookup yields CDR1 SGHNT and CDR2 YYREEE (reference sequence). This CDR3 has 14 amino acids. Trimming cost V 6 bases and J 1 base, with 8 bases left between them. For the CDR3, the DNA is TGTGCCAGCACCTCCGGGTCTGGGGCCAACGTCCTGACTTTC. Translating gives CASTSGSGANVLTF. The full variable domain, rest sourced from reference TRBV5-4 and TRBJ2-6, is ETGVTQSPTHLIKTRGQQVTLRCSSQSGHNTVSWYQQALGQGPQFIFQYYREEENGRGNFPPRFSGLQFPNYSSELNVNALELDDSALYLCASTSGSGANVLTFGAGSRLTVL.

V usage is TRBV28 and J usage is TRBJ2-5; tentatively, D is TRBD2 (6 bases). Trimming shortened V by 7 bases and J by 0 bases, and 12 bases separated the two germline ends. This CDR3 comprises 14 residues. The V gene's germline CDR1 is MDHEN and CDR2 SYDVKM. This CDR3 is CASNRGGNQETQYF. CDR3 sequence (DNA): TGTGCCAGCAACCGGGGCGGGAACCAAGAGACCCAGTACTTC.

The rearrangement links TRBV27 to TRBJ2-1; 9 bases fit TRBD2. Germline V gene lookup returns CDR1 MNHEY and CDR2 SMNVEV (reference sequence). The CDR3 has 18 amino acids. The ends lost 8 bases at V and 7 bases at J; junction bases unmatched: 21. Here the CDR3 reads CASSSFDRRGGRDNEQFF. The DNA for the CDR3 is TGTGCCAGCTCTTCCTTCGATCGGCGGGGGGGCCGAGATAATGAGCAGTTCTTC.

The chain employs TRBV6-5 and TRBJ2-1; 10 bases match TRBD1. The CDR3 is made up of 15 amino acids. V trimming: 5 bases; J trimming: 2 bases; junction bases outside the gene matches: 3. CDR1 MNHEY and CDR2 SVGAGI come from the germline V gene. This CDR3 reads CASSPGTGAYNEQFF. In nucleotides, the CDR3 is TGTGCCAGCAGTCCCGGGACAGGGGCCTACAATGAGCAGTTCTTC.

This rearrangement joins TRBV18 to TRBJ2-1; TRBD2 might be the D (5 bases). The CDR3 has 12 residues. In germline, CDR1 is KGHSH, CDR2 LQKENI. Trimming removed 2 bases at V and 6 bases at J, with 5 bases between. For the CDR3, the DNA is TGTGCCAGCTCACCAGCGGGCAATGAGCAGTTCTTC. Encoded protein: CASSPAGNEQFF.

This rearrangement joins TRBV27 to TRBJ1-1; D remains unclear. The length of the CDR3 is 13 residues. The germline V gene encodes CDR1 MNHEY and CDR2 SMNVEV (reference sequence). V lost 6 bases and J 3 bases, leaving 11 bases between the germline ends. Here the CDR3 reads CASSQDRDTEAFF. The CDR3 DNA reads TGTGCCAGCAGCCAAGACCGGGACACTGAAGCTTTCTTT.

The gene calls are TRBV19 and TRBJ1-5, with D possibly TRBD1 on 6 matching bases. CDR1 is LNHDA, CDR2 SQIVND, per germline (reference sequence). The CDR3 has 14 residues. The V end was cut by 7 bases, the J end by 2 bases, with 12 bases between. The CDR3 reads CASIPTGRNQPQHF. The CDR3, as DNA: TGTGCCAGTATCCCGACAGGCCGCAATCAGCCCCAGCATTTT.

This clone was seen a few times. The rearrangement joins TRBV6-2 or TRBV6-3 to TRBJ1-6, with D perhaps TRBD1 (6 bases). CDR1 is MNHEY and CDR2 is SVGEGT in the germline V gene. With 4 bases removed from V and 9 bases from J, the gap between germline ends came to 13 bases. This CDR3 is 14 amino acids long. The CDR3 sequence: CASSSTGSSSPLHF. The CDR3 nucleotides read TGTGCCAGCAGTTCCACAGGGAGCAGTTCACCCCTCCACTTT.

The V call is TRBV2, the J call TRBJ2-5; 9 bases agree with TRBD1. CDR1 is SNHLY and CDR2 is FYNNEI in the germline V gene. V shed 7 bases, J shed 0 bases, and the junction held 6 bases outside the gene matches. The CDR3 is 15 residues long. The CDR3 reads CASTRDRDYQETQYF. The CDR3 DNA is TGTGCCAGCACGCGGGACAGGGACTACCAAGAGACCCAGTACTTC.

The rearrangement uses TRBV28 and TRBJ1-2, with D unclear. This CDR3 has 15 amino acids. Germline V gene sequence: CDR1 MDHEN, CDR2 SYDVKM. The ends were cut back, 6 bases at V and 2 bases at J, with 16 bases in the middle. CDR3 DNA sequence: TGTGCCAGCAGATCCGCGGGGATATCCAACTATGGCTACACCTTC. It codes for CASRSAGISNYGYTF.

This chain links TRBV6-5 with TRBJ2-2; D is possibly TRBD2 (6 bases). The CDR3 has 14 amino acids. Deletions cut 8 bases from V and 0 bases from J, with 10 bases between. From germline, CDR1 is MNHEY and CDR2 SVGAGI. CDR3 DNA sequence: TGTGCCAGCTGGAGGGCCCCGAACACCGGGGAGCTGTTTTTT. As protein: CASWRAPNTGELFF.

The rearrangement links TRBV27 to TRBJ2-3, with TRBD1 matching 9 bases. The germline CDR1 and CDR2 sequences are MNHEY and SMNVEV (reference sequence). This CDR3 region has 21 residues. The V and J ends lost 5 bases and 0 bases, in that order; junction bases with no gene match: 21. The CDR3 is CASSNVVPGQGTLTSTDTQYF. The CDR3, as DNA: TGTGCCAGCAGTAACGTGGTGCCGGGACAGGGTACCCTCACTAGCACAGATACGCAGTATTTT.

The rearrangement uses TRBV10-3 and TRBJ2-1, with a tentative D call TRBD1 (8 bases). Trimming removed 4 bases from V and 9 bases from J, with 16 bases in between. CDR1 and CDR2 (germline): ENHRY, SYGVKD. The CDR3 has 14 amino acids. CDR3 DNA sequence: TGTGCCATCAGTGTGAGAGCGGGGACAGGTGAGCAGTTCTTC. Amino acid sequence: CAISVRAGTGEQFF.

This clone was observed once. The CDR3 loop reads CAISVDRFMQPQHF. As DNA, the CDR3 is TGTGCCATCAGTGTGGACAGGTTCATGCAGCCCCAGCATTTT. The rearrangement links TRBV10-3 to TRBJ1-5, with TRBD1 matching 7 bases. Germline V CDR1 and CDR2: ENHRY, SYGVKD. J was trimmed by 7 bases and V by 4 bases; bases with no gene match: 7. The CDR3 is 14 amino acids.

The chain uses TRBV6-5 and TRBJ1-6; the D is unclear. Trimming stripped 8 bases from V and 10 bases from J, with 12 bases between. From germline, CDR1 is MNHEY and CDR2 SVGAGI. CDR3 length: 12 residues. The CDR3, as DNA: TGTGCCAGCGCATTCCCGGGATCACCCCTCCACTTT. It specifies CASAFPGSPLHF.

This clone was counted only a few times. The V call is TRBV2, the J call TRBJ2-3, with D perhaps matching TRBD2 (6 bases). Germline values: CDR1 SNHLY, CDR2 FYNNEI. V lost 6 bases and J 2 bases, leaving 9 bases between the germline ends. The CDR3 loop spans 13 amino acids. As DNA, the CDR3 is TGTGCCAGCAGCGGCGGGACCACAGATACGCAGTATTTT. This sequence encodes CASSGGTTDTQYF.

The rearrangement joins TRBV5-6 to TRBJ2-1; 8 positions agree with TRBD2. Trimming cost V 2 bases and J 10 bases; bases outside gene matches: 8. The CDR3 contains 14 residues. The germline V gene encodes CDR1 SGHDT and CDR2 YYEEEE. The CDR3 DNA is TGTGCCAGCAGCTTCTTGCACCGACTAGCGGAGCAGTTCTTC. It codes for CASSFLHRLAEQFF.

This chain connects TRBV15 to TRBJ2-7, with D possibly TRBD1 on 6 matching bases. There are 16 residues in the CDR3. Germline CDR1 LNHNV, CDR2 YYDKDF (reference sequence). Between the trimmed V and J ends, which lost 0 bases and 4 bases, there was a span of 16 bases. The CDR3 nucleotides are TGTGCCACCAGCAGAGATGTGGGGGCTCGATTTTACGAGCAGTACTTC. This gives the protein CATSRDVGARFYEQYF.

The rearrangement joins TRBV6-5 to TRBJ1-3, with a tentative D call TRBD1 (6 bases). This CDR3 region has 15 residues. Germline CDR1 MNHEY, CDR2 SVGAGI. V was pared by 11 bases and J by 4 bases, with 21 bases between. CDR3 sequence reads: CASMVSWGPGNTIYF. The CDR3 coding sequence is TGTGCCTCCATGGTCTCATGGGGGCCAGGAAACACCATATATTTT.

With regard to this clone: The sample holds other DNA sequences that translate to the same CDR3. This sequence joins TRBV6-5 and TRBJ2-7, with a weak D call TRBD1 (6 bases). Germline V gene data show CDR1 as MNHEY and CDR2 as SVGAGI. V lost 0 bases, J lost 4 bases, and 7 bases lay in between. The length of the CDR3 is 13 residues. The CDR3 protein is CASSYSGAYEQYF. The CDR3, as DNA: TGTGCCAGCAGTTACTCGGGGGCTTACGAGCAGTACTTC.

This clone was counted a few times. The chain has TRBV6-5 and TRBJ2-7; 10 bases fit TRBD2. CDR1 is MNHEY and CDR2 is SVGAGI in the germline V gene. The CDR3 is 15 residues long. V lost 6 bases to trimming and J lost 3 bases; unmatched junction nucleotides: 8. CDR3 region: CASRVLAGAFYEQYF. The DNA for the CDR3 is TGTGCCAGCAGAGTCCTAGCGGGGGCATTCTACGAGCAGTACTTC.